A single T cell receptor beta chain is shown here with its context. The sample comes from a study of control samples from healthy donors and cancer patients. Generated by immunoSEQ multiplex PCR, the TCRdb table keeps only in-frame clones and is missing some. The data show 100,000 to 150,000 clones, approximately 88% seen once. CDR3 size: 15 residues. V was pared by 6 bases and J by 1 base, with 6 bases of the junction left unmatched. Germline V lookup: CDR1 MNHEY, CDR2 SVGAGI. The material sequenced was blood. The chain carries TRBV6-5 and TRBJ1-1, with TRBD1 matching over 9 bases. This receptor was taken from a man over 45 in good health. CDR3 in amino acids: CASSRDRDPNTEAFF. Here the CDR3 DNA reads TGTGCCAGCAGCCGGGACAGGGATCCGAACACTGAAGCTTTCTTT.